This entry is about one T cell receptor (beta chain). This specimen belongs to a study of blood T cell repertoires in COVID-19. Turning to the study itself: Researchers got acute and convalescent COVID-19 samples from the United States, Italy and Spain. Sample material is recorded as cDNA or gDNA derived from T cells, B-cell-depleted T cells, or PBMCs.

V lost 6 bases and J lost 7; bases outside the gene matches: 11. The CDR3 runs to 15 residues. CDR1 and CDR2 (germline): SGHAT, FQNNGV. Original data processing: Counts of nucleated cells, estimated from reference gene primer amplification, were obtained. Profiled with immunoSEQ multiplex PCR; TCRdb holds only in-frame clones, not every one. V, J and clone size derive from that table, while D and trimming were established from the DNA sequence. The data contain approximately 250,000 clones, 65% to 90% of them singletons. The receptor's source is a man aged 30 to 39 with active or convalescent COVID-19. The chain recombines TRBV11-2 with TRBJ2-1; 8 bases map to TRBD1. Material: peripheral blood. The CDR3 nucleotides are TGTGCCAGCAGATCGGACAGGGAGCGTTGGAATGAGCAGTTCTTC. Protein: CASRSDRERWNEQFF.